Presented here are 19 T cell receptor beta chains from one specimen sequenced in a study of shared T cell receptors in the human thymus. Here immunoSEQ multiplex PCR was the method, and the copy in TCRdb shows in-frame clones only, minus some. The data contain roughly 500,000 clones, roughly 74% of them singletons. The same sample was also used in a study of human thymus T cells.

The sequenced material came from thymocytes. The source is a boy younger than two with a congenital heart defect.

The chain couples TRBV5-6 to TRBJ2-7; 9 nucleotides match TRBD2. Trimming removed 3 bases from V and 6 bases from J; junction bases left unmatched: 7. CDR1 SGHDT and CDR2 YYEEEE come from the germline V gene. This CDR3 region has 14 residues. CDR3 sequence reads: CASSSGTSLSEQYF. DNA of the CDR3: TGTGCCAGCAGCTCCGGGACTAGCTTGAGCGAGCAGTACTTC.

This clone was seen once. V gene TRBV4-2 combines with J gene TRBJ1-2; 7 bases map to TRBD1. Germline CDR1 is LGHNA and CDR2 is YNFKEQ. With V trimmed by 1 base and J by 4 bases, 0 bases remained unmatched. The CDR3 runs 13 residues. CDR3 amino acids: CASSQAGGYGYTF. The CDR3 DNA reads TGTGCCAGCAGCCAAGCAGGGGGCTATGGCTACACCTTC.

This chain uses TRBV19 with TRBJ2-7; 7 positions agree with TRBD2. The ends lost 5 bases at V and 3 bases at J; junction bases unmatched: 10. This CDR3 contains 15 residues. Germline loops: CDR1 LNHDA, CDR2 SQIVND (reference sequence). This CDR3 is CASSPPAGELYEQYF. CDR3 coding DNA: TGTGCCAGTAGTCCGCCCGCGGGAGAGCTCTACGAGCAGTACTTC.

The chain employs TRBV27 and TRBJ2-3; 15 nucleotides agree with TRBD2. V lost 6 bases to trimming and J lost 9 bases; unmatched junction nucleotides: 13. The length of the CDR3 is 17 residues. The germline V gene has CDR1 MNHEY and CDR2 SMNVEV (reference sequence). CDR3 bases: TGTGCCAGCAGCACTTCCTCCGGGACTAGCGGGAGGTGGACGCAGTATTTT. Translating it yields CASSTSSGTSGRWTQYF.

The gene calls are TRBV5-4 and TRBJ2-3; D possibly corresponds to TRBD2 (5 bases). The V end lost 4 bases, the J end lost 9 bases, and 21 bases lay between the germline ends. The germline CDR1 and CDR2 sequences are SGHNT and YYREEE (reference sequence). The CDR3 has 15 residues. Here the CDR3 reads CASSLRTGRRDTQYF. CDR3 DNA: TGTGCCAGCAGCCTCCGCACGGGGAGAAGAGACACGCAGTATTTT.

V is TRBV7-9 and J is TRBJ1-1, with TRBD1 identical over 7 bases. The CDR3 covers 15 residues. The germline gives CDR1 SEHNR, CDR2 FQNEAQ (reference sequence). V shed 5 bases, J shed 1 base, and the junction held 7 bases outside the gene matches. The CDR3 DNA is TGTGCCAGCAGCCGTCCGGGACAGAAGAACACTGAAGCTTTCTTT. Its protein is CASSRPGQKNTEAFF.

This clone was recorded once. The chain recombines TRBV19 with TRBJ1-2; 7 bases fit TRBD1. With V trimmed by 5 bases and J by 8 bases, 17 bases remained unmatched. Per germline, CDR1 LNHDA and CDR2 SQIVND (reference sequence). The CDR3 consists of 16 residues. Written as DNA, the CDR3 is TGTGCCAGTAGTCCTTGGGTTTCAGGGGGGTTGTTCGGCTACACCTTC. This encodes CASSPWVSGGLFGYTF.

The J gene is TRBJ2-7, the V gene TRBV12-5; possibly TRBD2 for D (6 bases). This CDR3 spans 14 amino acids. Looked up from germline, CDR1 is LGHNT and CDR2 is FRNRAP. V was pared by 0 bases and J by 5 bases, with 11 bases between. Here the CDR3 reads CASGLVSGVHEQYF. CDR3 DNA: TGTGCTAGTGGTTTGGTATCGGGGGTCCACGAGCAGTACTTC.

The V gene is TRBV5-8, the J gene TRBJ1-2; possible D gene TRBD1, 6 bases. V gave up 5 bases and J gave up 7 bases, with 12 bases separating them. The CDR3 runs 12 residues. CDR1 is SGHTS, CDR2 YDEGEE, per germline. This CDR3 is CASRHRAVGYTF. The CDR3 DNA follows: TGTGCCAGCAGACACAGGGCTGTTGGCTACACCTTC.

For the CDR3, the DNA is TGCAGCGTTGTGTGGCGGGAAGCCAAAAACATTCAGTACTTC. This sequence encodes CSVVWREAKNIQYF. V and J are TRBV29-1 and TRBJ2-4; D possibly corresponds to TRBD2 (6 bases). V dropped 4 bases and J dropped 0 bases, with 10 bases sitting between them. CDR3 size: 14 residues. Germline CDR1 is SQVTM and CDR2 is ANQGSEA.

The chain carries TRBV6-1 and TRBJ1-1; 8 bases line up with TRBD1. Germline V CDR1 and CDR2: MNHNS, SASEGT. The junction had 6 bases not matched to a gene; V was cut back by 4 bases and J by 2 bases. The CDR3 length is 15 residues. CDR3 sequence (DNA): TGTGCCAGCAGTGTCCTCGGGACAGGTAACACTGAAGCTTTCTTT. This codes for CASSVLGTGNTEAFF.

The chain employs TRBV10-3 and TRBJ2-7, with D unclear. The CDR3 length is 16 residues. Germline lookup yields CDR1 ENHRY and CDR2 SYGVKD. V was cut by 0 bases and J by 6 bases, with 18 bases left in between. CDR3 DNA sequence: TGTGCCATCAGTGAGTCCCTAGACCAACCTAAGAGCGAGCAGTACTTC. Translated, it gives CAISESLDQPKSEQYF.

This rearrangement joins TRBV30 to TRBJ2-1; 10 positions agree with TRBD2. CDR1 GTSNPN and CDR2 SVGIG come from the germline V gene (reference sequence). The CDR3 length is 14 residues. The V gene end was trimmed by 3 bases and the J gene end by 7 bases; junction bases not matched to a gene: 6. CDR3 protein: CAWRRAGGPNEQFF. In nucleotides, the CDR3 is TGTGCCTGGAGAAGAGCGGGAGGGCCGAATGAGCAGTTCTTC.

CDR3 sequence reads: CTAERVGANVLTF. The DNA of the CDR3 is TGCACCGCGGAGCGGGTGGGGGCCAACGTCCTGACTTTC. This sequence joins TRBV29-1 and TRBJ2-6; D is perhaps TRBD2 (6 bases). Germline V gene data show CDR1 as SQVTM and CDR2 as ANQGSEA. CDR3 length: 13 amino acids.

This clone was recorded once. The CDR3 DNA is TGTGCCAGCAGTGGGACTAGCGGGAGGGCCGGGTACGAGCAGTACTTC. Protein: CASSGTSGRAGYEQYF. This sequence joins TRBV5-4 and TRBJ2-7, with 16 bases lining up with TRBD2. V dropped 5 bases and J dropped 4; count of bases not matched to a gene: 6. Germline V gene lookup returns CDR1 SGHNT and CDR2 YYREEE (reference sequence). The CDR3 runs 16 residues.

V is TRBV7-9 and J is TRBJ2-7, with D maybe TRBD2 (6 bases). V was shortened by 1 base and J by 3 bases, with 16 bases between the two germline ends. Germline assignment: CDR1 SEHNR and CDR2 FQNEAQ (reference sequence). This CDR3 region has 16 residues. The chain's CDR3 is CASSLVEAGRNYEQYF. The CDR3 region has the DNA TGTGCCAGCAGCTTAGTCGAGGCGGGAAGGAACTACGAGCAGTACTTC.

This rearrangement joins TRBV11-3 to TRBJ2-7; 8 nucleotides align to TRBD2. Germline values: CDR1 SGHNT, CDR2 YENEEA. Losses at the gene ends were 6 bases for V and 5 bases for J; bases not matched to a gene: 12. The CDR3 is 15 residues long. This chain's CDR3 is CASRVESGGRNEQYF. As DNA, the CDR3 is TGTGCCAGCAGGGTGGAATCGGGCGGGAGGAACGAGCAGTACTTC.

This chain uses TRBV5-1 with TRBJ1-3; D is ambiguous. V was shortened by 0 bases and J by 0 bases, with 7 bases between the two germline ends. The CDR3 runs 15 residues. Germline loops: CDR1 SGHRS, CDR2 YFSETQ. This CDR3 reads CASSLVADSGNTIYF. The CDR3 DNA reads TGCGCCAGCAGCTTGGTGGCCGACTCTGGAAACACCATATATTTT.

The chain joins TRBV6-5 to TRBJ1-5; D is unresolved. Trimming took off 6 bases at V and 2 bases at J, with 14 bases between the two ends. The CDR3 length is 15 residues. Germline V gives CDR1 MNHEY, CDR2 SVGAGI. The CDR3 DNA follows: TGTGCCAGCAGCACCTCTGACAAGGGCAATCAGCCCCAGCATTTT. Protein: CASSTSDKGNQPQHF.